This T cell receptor (beta chain) comes out of a study of T cell responses to AZD1222 COVID-19 vaccine. Study results and caveats: Among those given AZD1222, only five or six were seropositive at baseline. Targets within unmutated variant regions were reportedly found for nearly half of spike-specific TCRs. CD4 TCRs associated with vaccination spanned spike, dominating at 160-218 and 743-854. The sample set comprised mostly white British donors with more females, and clonal diversity was possibly underestimated.

The V end was cut by 1 base, the J end by 1 base, with 7 bases between. This CDR3 contains 14 residues. Germline lookup yields CDR1 MGHRA and CDR2 YSYEKL. About this clone itself: Its antigen is as yet unknown.

Some clones are missing from TCRdb's copy, which holds only in-frame ones; the method was immunoSEQ multiplex PCR. The table lists about 63,000 clones, around 86% of them singletons. This TCR was sampled from an adult in good health. The sample was peripheral blood, taken on day 0 of AZD1222 vaccination. The chain carries TRBV4-1 and TRBJ1-2; D is possibly TRBD1 (5 bases). The CDR3 DNA is TGCGCCAGCAGCCAAGGTACAGGTAACTATGGCTACACCTTC. This codes for CASSQGTGNYGYTF.